The 5 T cell receptor beta chains below were found in one sample sequenced in a study of T-cell reconstitution after alpha-beta-depleted transplantation in children. A library of TCRbeta sequences, prepared with unique molecular identifiers, was generated. From the PCR reads, TCRdb called clonotypes with MiXCR, one entry per CDR3 protein. This sample has around 22,000 distinct CDR3 sequences; about a tenth occur once, and the top ten carry 23%. Here the sequenced sample was PBMCs from the stem cell graft donor, taken from the stem cell graft. These receptor sequences come from a human donor who donated a stem cell graft to a child with chronic granulomatous disease.

This clonotype has a count of ten or more. This rearrangement joins TRBV29-1 to TRBJ2-7; D is ambiguous. Germline V gives CDR1 SQVTM, CDR2 ANQGSEA. The CDR3 runs to 12 residues. V was cut by 4 bases and J by 5 bases, with 12 bases left in between. For the CDR3, the DNA is TGCAGCGTTGGACAAGGGCAGAACGAGCAGTACTTC. Amino acid sequence: CSVGQGQNEQYF.

Here the CDR3 reads CASSKMGGISNQPQHF. CDR3 nucleotide sequence: TGTGCCAGCTCAAAGATGGGGGGAATAAGCAATCAGCCCCAGCATTTT. The chain uses TRBV18 and TRBJ1-5; a weak D match, TRBD1 (5 bases). The CDR3 is 16 residues long. Looked up from germline, CDR1 is KGHSH and CDR2 is LQKENI. Trimming removed 5 bases at V and 1 base at J, with 15 bases between.

This clonotype has a count of ten or more. Here the CDR3 DNA reads TGTGCCAGCTCACCGATTCAGCTAGCGGCGAACACCGGGGAGCTGTTTTTT. Protein: CASSPIQLAANTGELFF. The J gene is TRBJ2-2, the V gene TRBV18; 7 nucleotides align to TRBD2. V gave up 3 bases and J gave up 0 bases; unmatched junction bases: 7. Germline V CDR1 and CDR2: KGHSH, LQKENI. The CDR3 is 17 residues long.

In its sample, this clonotype was seen a few times. This chain uses TRBV18 with TRBJ1-2; D gene ambiguous. V was cut by 0 bases and J by 2 bases, with 7 bases left in between. The CDR3 sequence is 14 residues long. The V gene's germline CDR1 is KGHSH and CDR2 LQKENI. The CDR3 coding sequence is TGTGCCAGCTCACCACCGGTAGGGAACTATGGCTACACCTTC. Amino acid sequence: CASSPPVGNYGYTF.

Many counts were recorded for this clonotype. V usage is TRBV7-2 and J usage is TRBJ2-1, with 7 positions matching TRBD2. This CDR3 comprises 16 residues. V lost 2 bases, J lost 3 bases, and 7 bases stayed unmatched. Germline CDR1 SGHTA, CDR2 FQGNSA. CDR3 residues: CASSLMASGVYNEQFF. CDR3 coding DNA: TGTGCCAGCAGCTTAATGGCCAGCGGGGTCTACAATGAGCAGTTCTTC.